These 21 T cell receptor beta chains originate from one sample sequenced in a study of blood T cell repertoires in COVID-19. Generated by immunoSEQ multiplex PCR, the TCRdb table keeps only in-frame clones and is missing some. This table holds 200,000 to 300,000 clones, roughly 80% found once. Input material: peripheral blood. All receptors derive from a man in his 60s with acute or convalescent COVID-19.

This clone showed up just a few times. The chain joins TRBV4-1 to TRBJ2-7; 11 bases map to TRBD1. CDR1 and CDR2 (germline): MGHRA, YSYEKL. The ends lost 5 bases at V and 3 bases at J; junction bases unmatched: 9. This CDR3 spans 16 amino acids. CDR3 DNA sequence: TGCGCCAGCAGCTTCTCTCCCGGGACAGGGGGCTACGAGCAGTACTTC. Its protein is CASSFSPGTGGYEQYF.

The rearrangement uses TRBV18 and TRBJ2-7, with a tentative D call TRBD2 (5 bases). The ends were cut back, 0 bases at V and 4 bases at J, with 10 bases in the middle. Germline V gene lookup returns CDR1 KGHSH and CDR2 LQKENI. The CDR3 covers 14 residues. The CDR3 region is CASSPPLAVYEQYF. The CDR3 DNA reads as TGTGCCAGCTCACCACCTCTAGCAGTGTACGAGCAGTACTTC.

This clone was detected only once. The CDR3 bases are TGTGCCAGCGAACAGCGGGGGCCGTTATCCTACAATGAGCAGTTCTTC. It specifies CASEQRGPLSYNEQFF. The chain has TRBV2 and TRBJ2-1; 8 bases are a match to TRBD2. Germline V lookup: CDR1 SNHLY, CDR2 FYNNEI. V gave up 8 bases and J gave up 1 base; unmatched junction bases: 10. The CDR3 runs 16 residues.

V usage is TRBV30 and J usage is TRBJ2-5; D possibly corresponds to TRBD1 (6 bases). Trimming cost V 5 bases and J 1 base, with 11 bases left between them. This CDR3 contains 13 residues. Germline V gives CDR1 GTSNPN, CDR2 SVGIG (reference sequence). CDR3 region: CAWSGHPQETQYF. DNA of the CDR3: TGTGCCTGGTCGGGACATCCCCAAGAGACCCAGTACTTC. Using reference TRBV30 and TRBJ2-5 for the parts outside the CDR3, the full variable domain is SQTIHQWPATLVQPVGSPLSLECTVEGTSNPNLYWYRQAAGRGLQLLFYSVGIGQISSEVPQNLSASRPQDRQFILSSKKLLLSDSGFYLCAWSGHPQETQYFGPGTRLLVL.

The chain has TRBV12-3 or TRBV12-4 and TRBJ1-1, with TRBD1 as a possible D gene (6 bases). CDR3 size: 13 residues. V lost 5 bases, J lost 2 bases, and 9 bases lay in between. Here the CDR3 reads CASSGQLNTEAFF. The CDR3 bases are TGTGCCAGCAGTGGACAGCTTAACACTGAAGCTTTCTTT.

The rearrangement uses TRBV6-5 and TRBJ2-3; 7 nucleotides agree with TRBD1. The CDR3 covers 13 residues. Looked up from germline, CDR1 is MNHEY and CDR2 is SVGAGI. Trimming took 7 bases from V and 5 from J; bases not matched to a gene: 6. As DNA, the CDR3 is TGTGCCAGCATCCAGCCAGGGGGAGATACGCAGTATTTT. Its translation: CASIQPGGDTQYF.

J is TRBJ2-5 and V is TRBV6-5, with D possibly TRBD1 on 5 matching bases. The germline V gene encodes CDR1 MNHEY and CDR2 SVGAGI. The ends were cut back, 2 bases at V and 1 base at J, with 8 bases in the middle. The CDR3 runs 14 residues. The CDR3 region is CASSYAGLQETQYF. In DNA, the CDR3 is TGTGCCAGCAGTTACGCAGGGCTCCAAGAGACCCAGTACTTC.

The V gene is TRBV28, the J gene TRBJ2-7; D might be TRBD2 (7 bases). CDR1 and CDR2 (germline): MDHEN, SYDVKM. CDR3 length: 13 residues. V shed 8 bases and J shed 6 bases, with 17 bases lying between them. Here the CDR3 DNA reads TGTGCCAGCTTTGGGCGGGGGCCCCTCGAGCAGTACTTC. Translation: CASFGRGPLEQYF.

CDR3 residues: CASSPWTGSSLLNEQYF. CDR3 DNA sequence: TGTGCCAGCAGTCCCTGGACAGGGAGTTCCCTTTTGAACGAGCAGTACTTC. This sequence joins TRBV6-2 or TRBV6-3 and TRBJ2-7, with 8 nucleotides matching TRBD1. CDR1 MNHEY and CDR2 SVGEGT come from the germline V gene. The CDR3 has 17 residues. Trimming took 5 bases from V and 5 from J; bases not matched to a gene: 17.

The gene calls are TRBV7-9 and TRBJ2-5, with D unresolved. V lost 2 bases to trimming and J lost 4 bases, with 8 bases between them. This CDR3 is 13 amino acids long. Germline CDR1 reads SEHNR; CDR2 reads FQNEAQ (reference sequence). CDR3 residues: CASSLHPGETQYF. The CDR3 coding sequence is TGTGCCAGCAGCTTACACCCCGGAGAGACCCAGTACTTC. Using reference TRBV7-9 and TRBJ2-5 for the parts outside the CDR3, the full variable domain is DTGVSQNPRHKITKRGQNVTFRCDPISEHNRLYWYRQTLGQGPEFLTYFQNEAQLEKSRLLSDRFSAERPKGSFSTLEIQRTEQGDSAMYLCASSLHPGETQYFGPGTRLLVL.

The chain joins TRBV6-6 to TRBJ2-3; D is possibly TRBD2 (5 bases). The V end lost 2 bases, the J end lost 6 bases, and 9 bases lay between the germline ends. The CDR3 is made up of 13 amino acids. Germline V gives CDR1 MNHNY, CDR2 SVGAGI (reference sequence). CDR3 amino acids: CASSYGSLDTQYF. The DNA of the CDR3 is TGTGCCAGCAGTTACGGGAGTCTTGATACGCAGTATTTT.

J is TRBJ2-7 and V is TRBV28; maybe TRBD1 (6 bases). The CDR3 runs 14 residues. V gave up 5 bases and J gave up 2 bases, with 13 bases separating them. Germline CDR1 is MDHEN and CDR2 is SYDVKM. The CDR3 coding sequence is TGTGCCAGCAGTCCGGGCAGGGGCCCCTACGAGCAGTACTTC. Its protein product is CASSPGRGPYEQYF.

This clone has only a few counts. CDR3 in amino acids: CASSITRAGDSIYGYTF. The CDR3 region has the DNA TGTGCCAGTAGTATCACAAGGGCCGGGGACAGCATATATGGCTACACCTTC. The chain links TRBV19 to TRBJ1-2; 7 nucleotides match TRBD1. This CDR3 is built from 17 residues. Germline CDR1 and CDR2: LNHDA and SQIVND (reference sequence). V lost 3 bases to trimming and J lost 5 bases; unmatched junction nucleotides: 15.

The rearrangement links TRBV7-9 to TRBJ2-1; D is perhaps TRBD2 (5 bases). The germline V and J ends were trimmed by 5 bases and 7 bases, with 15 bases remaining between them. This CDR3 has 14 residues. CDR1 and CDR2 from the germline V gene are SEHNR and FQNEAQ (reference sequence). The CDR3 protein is CASSPGLGRNEQFF. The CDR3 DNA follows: TGTGCCAGCAGCCCCGGACTGGGTAGGAATGAGCAGTTCTTC.

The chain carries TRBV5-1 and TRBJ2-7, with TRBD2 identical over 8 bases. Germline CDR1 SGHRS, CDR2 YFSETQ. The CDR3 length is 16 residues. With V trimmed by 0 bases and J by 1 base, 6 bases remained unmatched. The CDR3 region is CASSLAGLAGSYEQYF. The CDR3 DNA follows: TGCGCCAGCAGCTTGGCCGGATTAGCGGGATCCTACGAGCAGTACTTC.

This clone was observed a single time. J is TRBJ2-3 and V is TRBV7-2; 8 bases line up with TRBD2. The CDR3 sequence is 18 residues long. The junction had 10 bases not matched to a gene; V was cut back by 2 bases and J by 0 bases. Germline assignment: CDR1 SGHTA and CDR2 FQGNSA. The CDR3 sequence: CASSLPLTSELSTDTQYF. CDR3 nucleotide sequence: TGTGCCAGCAGCTTACCCTTGACTAGCGAGTTAAGCACAGATACGCAGTATTTT. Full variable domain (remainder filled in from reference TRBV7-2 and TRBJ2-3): GAGVSQSPSNKVTEKGKDVELRCDPISGHTALYWYRQSLGQGLEFLIYFQGNSAPDKSGLPSDRFSAERTGGSVSTLTIQRTQQEDSAVYLCASSLPLTSELSTDTQYFGPGTRLTVL.

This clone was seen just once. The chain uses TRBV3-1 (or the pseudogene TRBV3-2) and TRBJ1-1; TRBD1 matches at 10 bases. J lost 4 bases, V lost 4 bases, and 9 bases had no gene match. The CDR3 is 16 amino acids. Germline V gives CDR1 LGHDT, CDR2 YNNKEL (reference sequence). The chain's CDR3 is CASSLGQGSLGTEAFF. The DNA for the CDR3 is TGTGCCAGCAGCCTGGGACAGGGGTCTTTAGGCACTGAAGCTTTCTTT.

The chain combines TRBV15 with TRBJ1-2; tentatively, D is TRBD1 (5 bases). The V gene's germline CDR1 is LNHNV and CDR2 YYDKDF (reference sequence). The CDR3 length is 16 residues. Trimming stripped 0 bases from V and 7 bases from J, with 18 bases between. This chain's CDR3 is CATSRDLGAQARGYTF. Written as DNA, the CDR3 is TGTGCCACCAGCAGAGATCTAGGGGCACAGGCGCGTGGCTACACCTTC.

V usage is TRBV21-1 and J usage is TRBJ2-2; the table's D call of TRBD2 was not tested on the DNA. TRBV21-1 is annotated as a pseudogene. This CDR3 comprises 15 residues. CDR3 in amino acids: CASSKGTRGPGELFF. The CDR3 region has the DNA TGTGCCAGCAGCAAGGGGACTAGGGGCCCCGGGGAGCTGTTTTTT.

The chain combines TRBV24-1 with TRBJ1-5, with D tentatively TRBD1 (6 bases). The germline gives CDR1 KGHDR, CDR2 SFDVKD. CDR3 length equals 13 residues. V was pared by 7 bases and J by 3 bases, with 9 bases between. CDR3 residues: CATSQGHNQPQHF. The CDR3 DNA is TGTGCCACCAGCCAGGGACACAATCAGCCCCAGCATTTT.

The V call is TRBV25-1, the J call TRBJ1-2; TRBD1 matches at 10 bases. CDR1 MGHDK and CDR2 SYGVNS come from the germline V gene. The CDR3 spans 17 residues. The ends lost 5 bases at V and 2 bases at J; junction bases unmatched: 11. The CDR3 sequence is CASSKGQGVGENYGYTF. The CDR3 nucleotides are TGTGCCAGCAGTAAAGGACAGGGGGTCGGCGAGAACTATGGCTACACCTTC.